The subject of this entry is one TCR beta chain. Its antigen is not identified. The sample belongs to a study of Graves' ophthalmopathy and Graves' hyperthyroidism. RNA transcripts provided the template for amplifying TCR beta CDR3 regions. HTBI-primed RT-PCR formed the first round, and a multiplex PCR formed the second. TCRdb independently ran MiXCR on the multiplex PCR reads; one entry per CDR3 protein. The table records 200,000 to 250,000 distinct CDR3 sequences, less than 55% of them present only once. PBMCs originated in 8.5 to 10 ml of fresh peripheral blood. Study results and limitations: Detected in blood as well were most expanded thyroid clonotypes with frequency above 0.001.

The CDR3 consists of 14 residues. Germline values: CDR1 WSHSY, CDR2 SAAADI. The V gene lost 6 bases and the J gene lost 0 bases, with 12 bases spanning the gap. The receptor's source is an adult man with Graves' ophthalmopathy. Sequenced: peripheral blood. The J gene is TRBJ2-7, the V gene TRBV10-2; no clear D gene. As DNA, the CDR3 is TGCGCCAGCAGCTTAGATCCTAGCTCCTACGAGCAGTACTTC. Its translation: CASSLDPSSYEQYF.